This T cell receptor (beta chain) is from a study of blood T cell repertoires in COVID-19. Study summary: From the United States, Italy and Spain came samples of acute and convalescent COVID-19. T cells, B-cell-depleted T cells, or PBMCs supplied cDNA or gDNA.

The V end lost 5 bases, the J end lost 5 bases, and 15 bases lay between the germline ends. This CDR3 comprises 14 residues. Germline V lookup: CDR1 SEHNR, CDR2 FQNEAQ (reference sequence). Authors' data handling: Quantification of nucleated cells was approximated via reference gene primer amplification. Sequencing used immunoSEQ multiplex PCR; TCRdb keeps in-frame clones, though not all of them. That table supplies the V and J calls and clone size; D and trimming were determined from the DNA. There are approximately 90,000 clones in the sample; 75% to 90% occur only once, and 19% lies in the top ten.

This chain connects TRBV7-9 to TRBJ2-5; no clear D. The specimen sequenced was peripheral blood. The clonotype originates from a woman older than 75 with acute or convalescent COVID-19. The DNA for the CDR3 is TGTGCCAGCAGCCCCAGCGAGCTATGGGAGACCCAGTACTTC. This codes for CASSPSELWETQYF.